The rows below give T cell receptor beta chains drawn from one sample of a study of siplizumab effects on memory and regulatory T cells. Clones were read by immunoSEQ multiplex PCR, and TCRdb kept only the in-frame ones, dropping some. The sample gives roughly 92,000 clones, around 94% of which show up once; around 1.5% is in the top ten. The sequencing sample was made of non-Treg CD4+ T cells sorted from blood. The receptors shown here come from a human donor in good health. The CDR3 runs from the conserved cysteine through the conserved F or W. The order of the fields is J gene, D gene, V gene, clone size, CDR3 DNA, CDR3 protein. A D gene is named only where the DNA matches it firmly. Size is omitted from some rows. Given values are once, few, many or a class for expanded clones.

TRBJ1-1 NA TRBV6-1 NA TGTGCCAGCAGTCCCCGACAGAATATGAACACTGAAGCTTTCTTT CASSPRQNMNTEAFF
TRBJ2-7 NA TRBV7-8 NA TGTGCCAGCAGCCAACGGACAGAACACGAGCAGTACTTC CASSQRTEHEQYF
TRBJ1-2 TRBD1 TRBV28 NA TGTGCCAGCAGTTGGGACAGGGGACGGAGCCGCGGCTACACCTTC CASSWDRGRSRGYTF
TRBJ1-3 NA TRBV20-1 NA TGCAGTGCAGCTTATCGAAACACCATATATTTT CSAAYRNTIYF
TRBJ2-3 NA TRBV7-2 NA TGTGCCAGCAGGCTCGGTGTAGATACGCAGTATTTT CASRLGVDTQYF
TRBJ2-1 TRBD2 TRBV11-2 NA TGTGCCAGCAGCTTAGGACCCGGCCTAGCGGTTGAGCAGTTCTTC CASSLGPGLAVEQFF
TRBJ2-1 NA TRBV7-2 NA TGTGCCAGCAGCTTATCACCCCCCCCCGGGAATCGGGATGAGCAGTTCTTC CASSLSPPPGNRDEQFF
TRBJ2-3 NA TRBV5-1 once TGCGCCAGCAGCCGACTCCAGCTAGCAAATACGCAGTATTTT CASSRLQLANTQYF
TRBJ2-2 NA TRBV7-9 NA TGTGCCAGCAGCTTAGGTTTCAGGGGCACCGGGGAGCTGTTTTTT CASSLGFRGTGELFF
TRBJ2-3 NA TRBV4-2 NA TGTGCCAGCAGCCAAGATGATGACTACCTCGTCCGCACAGATACGCAGTATTTT CASSQDDDYLVRTDTQYF
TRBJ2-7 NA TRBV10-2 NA TGCGCCAGCAGTGAAACTTTTGGGGTAGGCGAGCAGTACTTC CASSETFGVGEQYF
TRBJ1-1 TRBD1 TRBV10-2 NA TGCGCCAGCAGTGATAGGGGGCCGAATGGAGCTTTCTTT CASSDRGPNGAFF
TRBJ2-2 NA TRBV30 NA TGTGCCTGGACTTTTACGGAACGGGAGCTGTTTTTT CAWTFTERELFF
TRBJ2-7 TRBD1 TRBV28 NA TGTGCCAGCCTGGGACAGAGCTACGAGCAGTACTTC CASLGQSYEQYF